The rows below give T cell receptor beta chains drawn from one sample of a study of blood T cell repertoires in COVID-19. Sequencing was performed with immunoSEQ multiplex PCR; in TCRdb, only in-frame clones are kept and a portion is missing. The sample consists of about 180,000 clones, nearly 80% of them appearing once. Material: PBMCs or T cells enriched from blood (not recorded which). Receptors originate from a man aged 60-69 years who had been exposed to COVID-19. Both conserved end residues are part of each CDR3. D genes are given only for firm matches. Clone size appears in some rows only: once, few, many, or a class for an expanded clone.

d_gene,j_gene,v_gene,abundance,CDR3nt,CDR3aa
-,TRBJ2-7,TRBV6-2/TRBV6-3,-,TGTGCCAGCAGCCCAAGGGGCATATACGAGCAGTACTTC,CASSPRGIYEQYF
TRBD2,TRBJ2-3,TRBV11-3,-,TGTGCCAGCAGCCTACTGGCGGGGACTAGCGGGAGCACAGATACGCAGTATTTT,CASSLLAGTSGSTDTQYF
-,TRBJ1-2,TRBV24-1,-,TGTGCCACCAGGAGCGACAGGCATGGCTACACCTTC,CATRSDRHGYTF
-,TRBJ2-3,TRBV19,-,TGTGCCAGTAGTATGCCCCAGGGGTTGACAGATACGCAGTATTTT,CASSMPQGLTDTQYF
-,TRBJ1-1,TRBV7-3,-,TGTGCCAGCAGCTTACCGCTGAGTGAAGCTTTCTTT,CASSLPLSEAFF
-,TRBJ2-5,TRBV6-6,few,TGTGCCAGCGGTCCACAGGGTGGGGAGACCCAGTACTTC,CASGPQGGETQYF
-,TRBJ2-7,TRBV6-5,-,TGTGCCAGCAGTCTCCGGGACACAACCTACGAGCAGTACTTC,CASSLRDTTYEQYF
-,TRBJ1-4,TRBV19,-,TGTGCCAGTAGTTCCGGACTGACTGAAAAACTGTTTTTT,CASSSGLTEKLFF
-,TRBJ2-1,TRBV12-3/TRBV12-4,-,TGTGCCAGCAGTTTGTCGGGTAATGAGCAGTTCTTC,CASSLSGNEQFF
TRBD2,TRBJ2-3,TRBV4-2,-,TGTGCCAGCAGCCAAGATCTAAGGCTAGCGGGCCGAAACAGCACAGATACGCAGTATTTT,CASSQDLRLAGRNSTDTQYF
TRBD2,TRBJ2-3,TRBV18,-,TGTGCCAGCTCACCACGGACTAGCGTTGGCGCAGATACGCAGTATTTT,CASSPRTSVGADTQYF
-,TRBJ1-1,TRBV27,-,TGTGCCAGCAGTTTGGGCAGTAGGACTGAAGCTTTCTTT,CASSLGSRTEAFF
TRBD1,TRBJ1-2,TRBV30,-,TGTGCCTGGACTACAGGGGGCTATGGCTACACCTTC,CAWTTGGYGYTF
-,TRBJ1-1,TRBV7-2,-,TGTGCCAGCAGCCCACAGGGTCGGAGGACTGAAGCTTTCTTT,CASSPQGRRTEAFF
TRBD1,TRBJ2-1,TRBV19,-,TGTGCCAGTAGTATCCCGGACAGGAGAATCAATGAGCAGTTCTTC,CASSIPDRRINEQFF
TRBD1,TRBJ1-3,TRBV2,few,TGTGCCAGCAGTTCAATGACAGGGCTTGGAAACACCATATATTTT,CASSSMTGLGNTIYF
TRBD1,TRBJ1-5,TRBV6-6,-,TGTGCCAGCAGTCAGGACAGGGGTGGAGGACAGCCCCAGCATTTT,CASSQDRGGGQPQHF
-,TRBJ1-3,TRBV9,-,TGTGCCAGCAGCGTAGAGCCCTCCAGGCAGAGTAGAGGAAACACCATATATTTT,CASSVEPSRQSRGNTIYF
-,TRBJ2-5,TRBV6-5,-,TGTGCCAGCAGTATTCTGGAGACCCAGTACTTC,CASSILETQYF
TRBD1,TRBJ1-4,TRBV6-1,-,TGTGCCAGCAGTGAAGCGCTTCGGGCAGGGGGCGCGGTTTTT,CASSEALRAGGAVF
-,TRBJ1-1,TRBV3-1/TRBV3-2,-,TGTGCCAGCAGCCAATGGTCGGACAGTGAAGCTTTCTTT,CASSQWSDSEAFF
TRBD2,TRBJ2-3,TRBV3-1/TRBV3-2,-,TGTGCCAGCAGCCAAGTAAGCGGGAGGGGCACAGATACGCAGTATTTT,CASSQVSGRGTDTQYF
TRBD1,TRBJ1-5,TRBV6-1,-,TGTGCCAGCAGTGATAGAGACAGGGGCTATCAGCCCCAGCATTTT,CASSDRDRGYQPQHF
TRBD2,TRBJ2-1,TRBV27,-,TGTGCCAGCAGGATTCTCGGGACTAGCGGGAGGGGTGAGCAGTTCTTC,CASRILGTSGRGEQFF
-,TRBJ2-2,TRBV7-3,-,TGTGCCAGCAGTAGGAACCAGGGAAACACCGGGGAGCTGTTTTTT,CASSRNQGNTGELFF
-,TRBJ1-2,TRBV24-1,-,TGTGCCACCAGTGACTGGACAGCCCAGTATGGCTACACCTTC,CATSDWTAQYGYTF
TRBD1,TRBJ1-2,TRBV5-1,once,TGCGCCAGCAGCTTGGTCAACAGGGGTTTTGGTAGTGGCTACACCTTC,CASSLVNRGFGSGYTF
TRBD1,TRBJ1-1,TRBV19,-,TGTGCCAGCAGGACAGGGCCTCTGAACACTGAAGCTTTCTTT,CASRTGPLNTEAFF
TRBD2,TRBJ2-2,TRBV7-2,few,TGTGCCAGCAGCTTCGGACTAGACGGGGAGCTGTTTTTT,CASSFGLDGELFF
-,TRBJ1-2,TRBV19,-,TGTGCCAGTAGGATGCCCGGGGGACATGGCTACACCTTC,CASRMPGGHGYTF
-,TRBJ1-1,TRBV6-5,-,TGTGCCAGCAGTTGGATTGTACGGGCTGAAGCTTTCTTT,CASSWIVRAEAFF
-,TRBJ2-2,TRBV25-1,-,TGTGCCAGCAGGGGCGTCCCGAACACCGGGGAGCTGTTTTTT,CASRGVPNTGELFF
TRBD2,TRBJ2-1,TRBV24-1,-,TGTGCCACCAGTGACTCCGGACTAGCGGGAGGCCTGGAGCGATTCTTC,CATSDSGLAGGLERFF
-,TRBJ1-2,TRBV7-3,-,TGTGCCAGCAGCTTAACGGGGGCGACCGGCTACACCTTC,CASSLTGATGYTF
-,TRBJ2-3,TRBV6-2/TRBV6-3,-,TGTGCCAGCAGTCCCCCAGGGGAGAGGGGTACGTGGTATTTT,CASSPPGERGTWYF
-,TRBJ1-5,TRBV3-1/TRBV3-2,-,TGTGCCAGCAGCCCGGGGGGGGGTAATAGCAATCAGCCCCAGCATTTT,CASSPGGGNSNQPQHF
TRBD1,TRBJ2-1,TRBV5-1,-,TGCGCCAGCAGCTTACAGGGGTGGAATGAGCAGTTCTTC,CASSLQGWNEQFF
TRBD1,TRBJ2-7,TRBV19,-,TGTGCCAGTAGTATAGAACAAACAGGGGGGATTAACGAGCAGTACTTC,CASSIEQTGGINEQYF
-,TRBJ1-2,TRBV9,-,TGTGCCAGCAGCGTAGCTTCTTCGGGGGGCGGCTATGGCTACACCTTC,CASSVASSGGGYGYTF
TRBD1,TRBJ1-5,TRBV19,-,TGTGCCAGTAGTATGGAGGGGGCCGTTTTAAATCAGCCCCAGCATTTT,CASSMEGAVLNQPQHF
-,TRBJ2-7,TRBV2,-,TGTGCCAGCGGCCGGGGAAGGAGCTCCTACGAGCAGTACTTC,CASGRGRSSYEQYF
-,TRBJ2-2,TRBV7-8,-,TGTGCCAGCAGCAATTACTTAGGAGACCGAGCCGGGGAGCTGTTTTTT,CASSNYLGDRAGELFF
TRBD2,TRBJ2-1,TRBV5-1,-,TGCGCCAGCAGCTTGGAGGGACTAGGATACAATGAGCAGTTCTTC,CASSLEGLGYNEQFF
-,TRBJ2-2,TRBV24-1,once,TGTGCCACCAGTGATTTGCTAGACTCGAACACCGGGGAGCTGTTTTTT,CATSDLLDSNTGELFF
-,TRBJ2-3,TRBV7-2,-,TGTGCCAGCAGCTTACGGCCTGGAGGTGTTACAGATACGCAGTATTTT,CASSLRPGGVTDTQYF
-,TRBJ2-3,TRBV19,-,TGTGCCAGTAGTATAGTGGGCAGCAGCACAGATACGCAGTATTTT,CASSIVGSSTDTQYF
TRBD1,TRBJ1-2,TRBV7-2,-,TGTGCCAGCAGCTTAGGGACAGGGCACTATGGCTACACCTTC,CASSLGTGHYGYTF
TRBD2,TRBJ2-1,TRBV7-9,once,TGTGCCAGCAGCCTACTAGCGGGAGTTTCCAATGAGCAGTTCTTC,CASSLLAGVSNEQFF
-,TRBJ1-3,TRBV12-3/TRBV12-4,-,TGTGCCAGCAGTTCCGGGACACTCAACACCATATATTTT,CASSSGTLNTIYF
-,TRBJ2-7,TRBV7-8,-,TGTGCCAGCAGCCGAGGACAGTACTCCTACGAGCAGTACTTC,CASSRGQYSYEQYF
TRBD1,TRBJ2-6,TRBV18,-,TGTGCCAGCTCACCGGGACAGATATCTGGGGCCAACGTCCTGACTTTC,CASSPGQISGANVLTF
TRBD2,TRBJ2-1,TRBV19,-,TGTGCCAGTAGTATGGCTAGCGGGAGGGGCGACAATGAGCAGTTCTTC,CASSMASGRGDNEQFF
TRBD1,TRBJ2-2,TRBV30,-,TGTGCCTGGAGTGTATCTGGTCAGGGGGTTACGCTGTTTTTT,CAWSVSGQGVTLFF
-,TRBJ2-1,TRBV21-1,-,TGTGCCAGCAGCACGAGCGGCCAAAGCTCCTACAATGAGCAGTTCTTC,CASSTSGQSSYNEQFF